The 31 T cell receptor beta chains reported below all come from one sample, sequenced in a study of blood T cell repertoires in COVID-19 (dated by TCRdb to 2018 to 2021). Receptor amplification or capture employed the immunoSEQ multiplex PCR assay. Sourced from immuneACCESS, this table was stored by TCRdb with only in-frame sequences that have V and J called. A share of the clones is absent; for the studies checked, an unresolved V gene accounts for under half, and the remainder has no known explanation. In this sample the table shows 60,000 to 80,000 clones, 84% of which occur a single time. The biggest ten clones account for around 9.5% of the sample. The material sequenced was peripheral blood. These receptors all come from a man over 45 with active COVID-19.

The chain combines TRBV19 with TRBJ1-1; 11 bases line up with TRBD1. Germline values: CDR1 LNHDA, CDR2 SQIVND (reference sequence). V shed 5 bases and J 6 bases; nucleotides not matched to a gene: 8. The CDR3 sequence is 15 residues long. CDR3 coding DNA: TGTGCCAGTAGTCCCCGGACAGGGGGCAAGTCTGAAGCTTTCTTT. As protein: CASSPRTGGKSEAFF.

The chain is built from TRBV18 and TRBJ1-5, with 11 bases lining up with TRBD1. The CDR3 has 17 residues. The trim removed 4 bases at V and 4 bases at J, leaving 9 bases unmatched. The germline V gene encodes CDR1 KGHSH and CDR2 LQKENI. The chain's CDR3 is CASSLGQGEGSNQPQHF. The CDR3 nucleotides read TGTGCCAGCTCACTGGGACAGGGGGAAGGGAGTAATCAGCCCCAGCATTTT. The full variable domain, in which reference TRBV18 and TRBJ1-5 provide the parts outside the CDR3, is NAGVMQNPRHLVRRRGQEARLRCSPMKGHSHVYWYRQLPEEGLKFMVYLQKENIIDESGMPKERFSAEFPKEGPSILRIQQVVRGDSAAYFCASSLGQGEGSNQPQHFGDGTRLSIL.

The chain links TRBV9 to TRBJ2-1; 11 nucleotides line up with TRBD2. V lost 3 bases, J lost 4 bases, and 3 bases stayed unmatched. Germline CDR1 is SGDLS and CDR2 is YYNGEE. The CDR3 totals 15 residues. The CDR3 loop reads CASSETSGDYNEQFF. The CDR3 coding sequence is TGTGCCAGCAGCGAGACTAGCGGGGATTACAATGAGCAGTTCTTC. The full variable domain, completed using reference TRBV9 and TRBJ2-1, is DSGVTQTPKHLITATGQRVTLRCSPRSGDLSVYWYQQSLDQGLQFLIQYYNGEERAKGNILERFSAQQFPDLHSELNLSSLELGDSALYFCASSETSGDYNEQFFGPGTRLTVL.

The chain carries TRBV5-5 and TRBJ1-5, with D uncertain. Per the germline V gene, CDR1 is SGHKS and CDR2 is YYEKEE (reference sequence). Between the trimmed V and J ends, which lost 5 bases and 2 bases, there was a span of 11 bases. This CDR3 has 14 residues. CDR3 loop: CASRPGVGNQPQHF. CDR3 bases: TGTGCCAGCAGGCCGGGTGTCGGCAATCAGCCCCAGCATTTT.

The V gene is TRBV18, the J gene TRBJ1-4; D is unresolved. This CDR3 spans 15 amino acids. Trimming took 3 bases from V and 8 from J, leaving 16 bases between them. CDR1 and CDR2 from the germline V gene are KGHSH and LQKENI. Here the CDR3 reads CASSPGLKEVEKLFF. The CDR3 bases are TGTGCCAGCTCACCGGGTCTTAAAGAGGTAGAAAAACTGTTTTTT.

V gene TRBV30 combines with J gene TRBJ1-1; no definite D call. The CDR3 has 16 residues. Germline V gene lookup returns CDR1 GTSNPN and CDR2 SVGIG (reference sequence). Trimming pared 3 bases from V and 1 base from J, leaving 18 bases between. The CDR3 DNA sequence: TGTGCCTGGAGCCCCGAGCCCCTCAGGAAGAACACTGAAGCTTTCTTT. It codes for CAWSPEPLRKNTEAFF.

The chain recombines TRBV7-9 with TRBJ1-1, with D perhaps matching TRBD1 (6 bases). V was cut by 7 bases and J by 4 bases, with 16 bases left in between. Germline-derived CDR1 and CDR2 are SEHNR and FQNEAQ (reference sequence). This CDR3 spans 14 amino acids. The chain's CDR3 is CASTIQGHVTEAFF. DNA for the CDR3: TGTGCCAGCACCATACAGGGACACGTCACTGAAGCTTTCTTT.

The chain carries TRBV23-1 and TRBJ2-7; D is undetermined. TRBV23-1 is known as an ORF, though its function is uncertain. Trimming pared 2 bases from V and 2 bases from J, leaving 10 bases between. The CDR3 has 14 residues. The CDR3 is CASSQISRTYEQYF. The CDR3 DNA is TGCGCCAGCAGTCAAATTTCCAGGACCTACGAGCAGTACTTC.

This chain links TRBV30 with TRBJ2-7; 8 bases map to TRBD1. After removal of 8 bases from V and 2 bases from J, the junction contained 5 bases not matched to a gene. Germline CDR1 and CDR2: GTSNPN and SVGIG (reference sequence). The CDR3 runs 12 residues. CDR3 DNA sequence: TGTGCCGCGGACAGGGTGGCCTACGAGCAGTACTTC. This sequence encodes CAADRVAYEQYF.

Concerning this clone itself: This specimen includes other DNA sequences encoding the same CDR3. The chain couples TRBV7-6 to TRBJ2-7, with D possibly being TRBD2 (5 bases). The germline V gene has CDR1 SGHVS and CDR2 FNYEAQ. The length of the CDR3 is 13 residues. V gave up 3 bases and J gave up 3 bases, with 9 bases separating them. CDR3 in DNA: TGTGCCAGCAGCTTTGAGGGCAGCTACGAGCAGTACTTC. Translation gives CASSFEGSYEQYF.

The chain recombines TRBV6-5 with TRBJ2-7, with D uncertain. This CDR3 contains 13 residues. CDR1 and CDR2 (germline): MNHEY, SVGAGI. Trimming removed 0 bases at V and 5 bases at J, with 8 bases between. The CDR3 loop reads CASSYSRRHEQYF. CDR3 bases: TGTGCCAGCAGTTACTCCCGCAGGCACGAGCAGTACTTC.

This clone was observed a single time. The rearrangement joins TRBV7-9 to TRBJ2-3, with D unclear. Germline values: CDR1 SEHNR, CDR2 FQNEAQ (reference sequence). Trimming took off 3 bases at V and 6 bases at J, with 7 bases between the two ends. There are 12 residues in the CDR3. The CDR3 protein is CASSFQVDTQYF. CDR3 coding DNA: TGTGCCAGCAGCTTCCAGGTGGATACGCAGTATTTT.

The V and J genes are TRBV30 and TRBJ2-7; 8 nucleotides line up with TRBD1. Trimming cost V 4 bases and J 7 bases; bases outside gene matches: 15. Per the germline V gene, CDR1 is GTSNPN and CDR2 is SVGIG (reference sequence). This CDR3 region has 15 residues. As DNA, the CDR3 is TGTGCCTGGACCTTCACCGGGACAGGACGTCGGGAGCAGTACTTC. This sequence encodes CAWTFTGTGRREQYF.

V is TRBV6-6 and J is TRBJ1-6, with TRBD1 matching 7 bases. V lost 5 bases, J lost 8 bases, and 12 bases stayed unmatched. Germline-derived CDR1 and CDR2 are MNHNY and SVGAGI (reference sequence). The CDR3 loop spans 16 amino acids. The CDR3, as DNA: TGTGCCAGCAGTCGAACGGGACAGCTATTTGATTCACCCCTCCACTTT. Residues: CASSRTGQLFDSPLHF.

The table lists this clone with a count of one. The genes are TRBV12-3 or TRBV12-4 and TRBJ2-5; a possible D gene is TRBD1 (5 bases). The CDR3 has 12 residues. The V gene lost 3 bases and the J gene lost 7 bases, with 9 bases spanning the gap. The CDR3 region is CASSFGQGTQYF. DNA for the CDR3: TGTGCCAGCAGTTTCGGCCAGGGGACCCAGTACTTC.

In this sample, this clone turned up a few times. This sequence joins TRBV2 and TRBJ2-7, with 7 bases matching TRBD1. Germline CDR1 reads SNHLY; CDR2 reads FYNNEI. The V segment lost 8 bases and the J segment 3 bases; nucleotides outside the gene matches: 1. This CDR3 region has 11 residues. In DNA form, the CDR3 reads TGTGCCAGCCGACAGGGCTACGAGCAGTACTTC. Translating it yields CASRQGYEQYF.

This chain joins TRBV6-5 and TRBJ2-2, with unresolved D. CDR1 is MNHEY, CDR2 SVGAGI, per germline. V was clipped by 6 bases and J by 2 bases, with 4 bases between them. The CDR3 covers 12 residues. The CDR3 coding sequence is TGTGCCAGCAGGGCTAACACCGGGGAGCTGTTTTTT. Translating gives CASRANTGELFF.

CDR3 protein: CASRRGETQYF. As DNA, the CDR3 is TGTGCCAGCCGGCGGGGGGAGACCCAGTACTTC. J is TRBJ2-5 and V is TRBV7-2; 7 bases map to TRBD2. CDR3 length: 11 amino acids. V lost 8 bases to trimming and J lost 5 bases; unmatched junction nucleotides: 2. The germline V gene encodes CDR1 SGHTA and CDR2 FQGNSA.

The rearrangement links TRBV11-3 to TRBJ2-1; 7 bases are a match to TRBD2. V lost 3 bases to trimming and J lost 9 bases; unmatched junction nucleotides: 5. In germline, CDR1 is SGHNT, CDR2 YENEEA. CDR3 size: 13 residues. The CDR3 is CASSLGWEGEQFF. For the CDR3, the DNA is TGTGCCAGCAGCTTGGGCTGGGAGGGTGAGCAGTTCTTC.

The chain combines TRBV5-4 with TRBJ1-2, with 8 bases matching TRBD1. The J segment lost 6 bases and the V segment lost 4 bases, leaving 11 bases of the junction unmatched. The CDR3 is 15 amino acids. CDR1 SGHNT and CDR2 YYREEE come from the germline V gene (reference sequence). Written as DNA, the CDR3 is TGTGCCAGCAGCCTGAAACAGGGGGTGCGGGATGGCTACACCTTC. This encodes CASSLKQGVRDGYTF.

The rearrangement uses TRBV5-4 and TRBJ2-2; 10 nucleotides agree with TRBD2. Germline V lookup: CDR1 SGHNT, CDR2 YYREEE (reference sequence). V trimming: 7 bases; J trimming: 10 bases; junction bases outside the gene matches: 16. The CDR3 has 16 residues. The CDR3, as DNA: TGTGCCAGCGCCCCTGGTGGGCTAGCGGGAGCGGCGGAGCTGTTTTTT. Protein product: CASAPGGLAGAAELFF.

The chain couples TRBV6-2 or TRBV6-3 to TRBJ2-1; 9 nucleotides agree with TRBD2. V shed 1 base and J 5 bases; nucleotides not matched to a gene: 12. This CDR3 region has 18 residues. Per the germline V gene, CDR1 is MNHEY and CDR2 is SVGEGT. CDR3 nucleotides: TGTGCCAGCAGTTACTGGGTGGGGCGGGAGGGCCTCCACAATGAGCAGTTCTTC. Translation gives CASSYWVGREGLHNEQFF.

V usage is TRBV27 and J usage is TRBJ2-7; 10 nucleotides agree with TRBD2. The length of the CDR3 is 15 residues. The junction had 6 bases not matched to a gene; V was cut back by 6 bases and J by 1 base. The germline V gene has CDR1 MNHEY and CDR2 SMNVEV (reference sequence). The CDR3 loop reads CASREGLAPSYEQYF. CDR3 in DNA: TGTGCCAGCAGAGAGGGACTAGCGCCATCCTACGAGCAGTACTTC.

The chain combines TRBV6-6 with TRBJ1-4; 12 bases are shared with TRBD1. With V trimmed by 6 bases and J by 10 bases, 3 bases remained unmatched. The CDR3 extends over 13 amino acids. From germline, CDR1 is MNHNY and CDR2 SVGAGI (reference sequence). CDR3 sequence (DNA): TGTGCCAGCAGGGGACAGGGGGCGGGAAAACTGTTTTTT. Translation gives CASRGQGAGKLFF.

This chain connects TRBV7-2 to TRBJ1-1; D might be TRBD1 (6 bases). V was pared by 5 bases and J by 2 bases, with 9 bases between. The CDR3 contains 13 residues. Looked up from germline, CDR1 is SGHTA and CDR2 is FQGNSA. The CDR3, as DNA: TGTGCCAGCAGCATGACAGGTAACACTGAAGCTTTCTTT. This gives the protein CASSMTGNTEAFF. The variable domain in full, completed from reference TRBV7-2 and TRBJ1-1, reads GAGVSQSPSNKVTEKGKDVELRCDPISGHTALYWYRQSLGQGLEFLIYFQGNSAPDKSGLPSDRFSAERTGGSVSTLTIQRTQQEDSAVYLCASSMTGNTEAFFGQGTRLTVV.

This chain connects TRBV20-1 to TRBJ1-1, with D possibly TRBD1 on 5 matching bases. Germline V gives CDR1 DFQATT, CDR2 SNEGSKA (reference sequence). Deletions cut 3 bases from V and 3 bases from J, with 8 bases between. The CDR3 loop spans 12 amino acids. This CDR3 reads CSASIGDTEAFF. Written as DNA, the CDR3 is TGCAGTGCTAGTATAGGGGACACTGAAGCTTTCTTT.

The rearrangement uses TRBV27 and TRBJ2-1; possibly TRBD1 for D (6 bases). The V gene's germline CDR1 is MNHEY and CDR2 SMNVEV (reference sequence). The CDR3 extends over 17 amino acids. The ends were cut back, 5 bases at V and 2 bases at J, with 19 bases in the middle. CDR3 in amino acids: CASSLPQGSAAYNEQFF. For the CDR3, the DNA is TGTGCCAGCAGTCTACCACAGGGATCCGCTGCCTACAATGAGCAGTTCTTC.

The chain carries TRBV20-1 and TRBJ1-5, with a weak D call TRBD1 (5 bases). CDR1 DFQATT and CDR2 SNEGSKA come from the germline V gene (reference sequence). Trimming left V 3 bases short and J 12 bases short, with 15 bases between. The CDR3 covers 12 residues. CDR3 residues: CSASGGEHGQHF. The DNA of the CDR3 is TGCAGTGCTAGTGGGGGGGAACACGGCCAGCATTTT.

The rearrangement uses TRBV7-9 and TRBJ1-5; TRBD1 matches 9 bases. Germline assignment: CDR1 SEHNR and CDR2 FQNEAQ (reference sequence). The CDR3 runs 14 residues. V lost 4 bases to trimming and J lost 3 bases; unmatched junction nucleotides: 1. CDR3 coding DNA: TGTGCCAGCAGCTGGACAGGGGACAATCAGCCCCAGCATTTT. Protein: CASSWTGDNQPQHF.

V usage is TRBV27 and J usage is TRBJ2-1; 7 positions agree with TRBD2. Germline CDR1 reads MNHEY; CDR2 reads SMNVEV (reference sequence). The V and J ends lost 4 bases and 3 bases, in that order; junction bases with no gene match: 6. The CDR3 is 15 residues long. CDR3: CASSYGGGGYNEQFF. The CDR3 DNA is TGTGCCAGCAGTTATGGGGGGGGAGGCTACAATGAGCAGTTCTTC.

The V call is TRBV30, the J call TRBJ1-5, with D maybe TRBD1 (6 bases). Germline CDR1 is GTSNPN and CDR2 is SVGIG (reference sequence). The germline V and J ends were trimmed by 2 bases and 5 bases, with 13 bases remaining between them. The CDR3 length is 14 residues. The CDR3 nucleotides read TGTGCCTGGAGTCAGGACAGCACTGATCAGCCCCAGCATTTT. This sequence encodes CAWSQDSTDQPQHF.